The 4 T cell receptor beta chains reported below all come from one sample, sequenced in a study of blood T cell repertoires in COVID-19. The protocol was immunoSEQ multiplex PCR, while the TCRdb copy is restricted to in-frame clones and leaves out a portion. Among around 250,000 clones, roughly nine tenths were seen once, and the ten largest hold around 6.5%. Sequenced sample: peripheral blood. The source of these receptors is a man aged 55 to 70 with acute or convalescent COVID-19.

This chain joins TRBV3-1 (or the pseudogene TRBV3-2) and TRBJ1-2, with TRBD1 identical over 9 bases. The junction had 7 bases not matched to a gene; V was cut back by 0 bases and J by 8 bases. Per germline, CDR1 LGHDT and CDR2 YNNKEL (reference sequence). The CDR3 has 15 amino acids. The CDR3 DNA is TGTGCCAGCAGCCAAGATGCTCGGACAGGGGTAGGCTACACCTTC. The encoded protein is CASSQDARTGVGYTF.

The J gene is TRBJ1-6, the V gene TRBV30; TRBD1 matches 9 bases. Germline CDR1 and CDR2: GTSNPN and SVGIG (reference sequence). The ends lost 3 bases at V and 7 bases at J; junction bases unmatched: 4. The CDR3 contains 14 residues. The CDR3 DNA follows: TGTGCCTGGAGGGGTACAGGGGGCAATTCACCCCTCCACTTT. This encodes CAWRGTGGNSPLHF.

V usage is TRBV7-3 and J usage is TRBJ2-1, with 13 bases fitting TRBD2. Germline V gives CDR1 SGHTA, CDR2 FQGTGA. V lost 1 base to trimming and J lost 2 bases; unmatched junction nucleotides: 11. The length of the CDR3 is 20 residues. The CDR3 reads CASSLNPRGTSGNAYNEQFF. CDR3 coding DNA: TGTGCCAGCAGCTTAAACCCCCGAGGGACTAGCGGGAACGCCTACAATGAGCAGTTCTTC.

This clone came up a few times. Within the sample, other DNA sequences also encode this same CDR3. The rearrangement joins TRBV11-3 to TRBJ2-7; 8 positions agree with TRBD2. The germline V gene encodes CDR1 SGHNT and CDR2 YENEEA. The CDR3 runs 14 residues. The J segment lost 1 base and the V segment lost 1 base, leaving 0 bases of the junction unmatched. CDR3 DNA: TGTGCCAGCAGCTTAGTAGCGGGATCCTACGAGCAGTACTTC. Translation gives CASSLVAGSYEQYF.